These 7 T cell receptor beta chains share one sample of origin, sequenced in a study of blood T cell repertoires in COVID-19. Clones were read by immunoSEQ multiplex PCR, and TCRdb kept only the in-frame ones, dropping some. The sample shows tens of thousands of clones, around 82% of them seen only once. Sequenced material: peripheral blood. These receptors all come from a man aged 50 to 60 with active or convalescent COVID-19.

The chain couples TRBV5-1 to TRBJ2-2; 8 nucleotides line up with TRBD1. The trim removed 4 bases at V and 7 bases at J, leaving 9 bases unmatched. The CDR3 is 15 amino acids. CDR1 is SGHRS, CDR2 YFSETQ, per germline. CDR3 bases: TGCGCCAGCAGCAACCACAGGGGGGAGAACGGGGAGCTGTTTTTT. Translated: CASSNHRGENGELFF.

This chain uses TRBV7-9 with TRBJ2-6; no definite D call. The CDR3 is 15 residues long. Germline V CDR1 and CDR2: SEHNR, FQNEAQ (reference sequence). V shed 1 base and J shed 0 bases, with 4 bases lying between them. The CDR3 is CASSLGSSGANVLTF. The CDR3 DNA is TGTGCCAGCAGCTTAGGGAGCTCTGGGGCCAACGTCCTGACTTTC.

In DNA, the CDR3 is TGTGCCAGCAGCCCACGACAGGGAGCTGGAAACACCATATATTTT. It translates to CASSPRQGAGNTIYF. The chain joins TRBV9 to TRBJ1-3; 7 bases are a match to TRBD1. Per germline, CDR1 SGDLS and CDR2 YYNGEE. CDR3 length equals 15 residues. V trimming: 4 bases; J trimming: 2 bases; junction bases outside the gene matches: 6.

The chain is built from TRBV28 and TRBJ1-3; D might be TRBD1 (6 bases). With 3 bases removed from V and 0 bases from J, the gap between germline ends came to 18 bases. Germline V CDR1 and CDR2: MDHEN, SYDVKM. CDR3 length: 18 residues. In DNA, the CDR3 is TGTGCCAGCAGTTTTGGACCCGGACAGATCAACTCTGGAAACACCATATATTTT. Protein: CASSFGPGQINSGNTIYF.

V gene TRBV12-2 combines with J gene TRBJ2-1; the table assigns TRBD2, which was not confirmed against the DNA. TRBV12-2 is recorded as a pseudogene. The CDR3 consists of 15 residues. The CDR3 spells CASRTAGGRGNEQFF. The CDR3 bases are TGTGCAAGTCGTACGGCGGGCGGGAGGGGGAATGAGCAGTTCTTC.

The V call is TRBV19, the J call TRBJ1-6; the match to TRBD1 covers 9 bases. The V segment lost 5 bases and the J segment 10 bases; nucleotides outside the gene matches: 9. CDR3 size: 15 residues. Germline V gene data show CDR1 as LNHDA and CDR2 as SQIVND (reference sequence). DNA of the CDR3: TGTGCCAGTAGTGACCGGGACAGGGTCTTGTCACCCCTCCACTTT. Protein sequence: CASSDRDRVLSPLHF.

This rearrangement joins TRBV3-1 (or the pseudogene TRBV3-2) to TRBJ2-3; 8 nucleotides align to TRBD1. From germline, CDR1 is LGHDT and CDR2 YNNKEL (reference sequence). This CDR3 is built from 15 residues. The J segment lost 6 bases and the V segment lost 3 bases, leaving 8 bases of the junction unmatched. CDR3 loop: CASSHGQGVSDTQYF. CDR3 nucleotide sequence: TGTGCCAGCAGCCACGGACAGGGTGTCTCGGATACGCAGTATTTT.